The subject of this entry is one TCR beta chain. The data belong to a study of CD8 T cells in Susac syndrome. Germline V gene lookup returns CDR1 DFQATT and CDR2 SNEGSKA (reference sequence). This CDR3 spans 16 amino acids. V shed 5 bases and J 0 bases; nucleotides not matched to a gene: 11. A quantity of about 0.45 to 1 ug RNA underwent reverse transcription using random hexamers. Each CDR3 protein is one row after TCRdb ran MiXCR on the immunoSEQ multiplex PCR reads. The sample yields about 50,000 distinct CDR3 sequences, 93% seen once. This receptor was obtained from a human donor with multiple sclerosis. The sample consisted of CD8+ T cells from PBMCs. The chain recombines TRBV20-1 with TRBJ1-1; TRBD1 aligns across 8 bases. In DNA form, the CDR3 reads TGCAGTGCTTTTTTGGACAGGGAAGAGATGAACACTGAAGCTTTCTTT. Translating it yields CSAFLDREEMNTEAFF.